This TCR beta chain was found in a study of T-cell memory formation after mild COVID-19. Study as a whole: For the most part, TCR clusters were specific to one donor. The study, taken as a whole, reports: Cross-reactive memory seemingly joined, as some responding clones were found in pre-infection memory.

TCRdb reprocessed the 5' RACE reads via MiXCR and lists one record per CDR3 protein. Of roughly 410,000 distinct CDR3 sequences in the sample, more than 20% were seen once. Remarks on this clonotype: Antigen specificity is unknown.

This clonotype was sampled from an adult woman who had mild COVID-19 (a few samples of this study predate the infection). Cell type and time point are not known. What was sequenced was PBMCs or a T cell subset sorted from them (not recorded which).

Written as DNA, the CDR3 is TGTGCCAGCAGTTTCAACGGACCAGATACGCAGTATTTT. Translating it yields CASSFNGPDTQYF. This sequence joins TRBV12-3 or TRBV12-4 and TRBJ2-3; no clear D. The CDR3 contains 13 residues. Trimming pared 3 bases from V and 4 bases from J, leaving 8 bases between.